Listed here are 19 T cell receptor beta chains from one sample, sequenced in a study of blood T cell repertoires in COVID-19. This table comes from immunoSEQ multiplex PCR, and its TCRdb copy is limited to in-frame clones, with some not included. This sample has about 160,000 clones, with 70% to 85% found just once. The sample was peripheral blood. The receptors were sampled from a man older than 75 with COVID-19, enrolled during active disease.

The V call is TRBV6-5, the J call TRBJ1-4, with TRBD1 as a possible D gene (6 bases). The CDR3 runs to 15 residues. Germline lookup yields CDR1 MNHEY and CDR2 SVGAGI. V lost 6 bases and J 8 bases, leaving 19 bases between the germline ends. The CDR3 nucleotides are TGTGCCAGCAGCCCGCGGGGGCCAGAGGGGGAAAAACTGTTTTTT. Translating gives CASSPRGPEGEKLFF.

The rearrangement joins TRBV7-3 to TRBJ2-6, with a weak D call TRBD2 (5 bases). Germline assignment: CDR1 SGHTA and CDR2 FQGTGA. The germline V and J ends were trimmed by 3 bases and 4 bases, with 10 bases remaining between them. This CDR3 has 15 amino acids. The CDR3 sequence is CASSFRTSGANVLTF. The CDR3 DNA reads TGTGCCAGCAGCTTTCGGACTTCCGGGGCCAACGTCCTGACTTTC.

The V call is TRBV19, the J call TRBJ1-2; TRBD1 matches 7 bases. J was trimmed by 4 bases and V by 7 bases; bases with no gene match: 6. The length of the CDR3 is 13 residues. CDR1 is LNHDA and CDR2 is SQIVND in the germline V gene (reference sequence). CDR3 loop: CASTLDRRYGYTF. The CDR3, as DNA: TGTGCCAGTACCTTGGACAGGCGCTATGGCTACACCTTC.

The CDR3 region has the DNA TGTGCCAGCAGCGCGACCAGGGATGCGGAGCTGTTTTTT. Translating it yields CASSATRDAELFF. This chain links TRBV7-3 with TRBJ2-2, with a weak D call TRBD1 (5 bases). V lost 5 bases, J lost 10 bases, and 14 bases lay in between. CDR3 size: 13 residues. CDR1 and CDR2 from the germline V gene are SGHTA and FQGTGA.

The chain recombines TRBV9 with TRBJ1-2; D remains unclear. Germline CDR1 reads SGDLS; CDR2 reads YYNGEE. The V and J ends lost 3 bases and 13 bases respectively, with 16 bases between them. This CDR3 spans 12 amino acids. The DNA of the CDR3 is TGTGCCAGCAGCGCCCCCTCCCTACTAGCCACCTTC. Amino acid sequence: CASSAPSLLATF. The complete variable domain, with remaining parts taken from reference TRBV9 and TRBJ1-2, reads DSGVTQTPKHLITATGQRVTLRCSPRSGDLSVYWYQQSLDQGLQFLIQYYNGEERAKGNILERFSAQQFPDLHSELNLSSLELGDSALYFCASSAPSLLATFGSGTRLTVV.

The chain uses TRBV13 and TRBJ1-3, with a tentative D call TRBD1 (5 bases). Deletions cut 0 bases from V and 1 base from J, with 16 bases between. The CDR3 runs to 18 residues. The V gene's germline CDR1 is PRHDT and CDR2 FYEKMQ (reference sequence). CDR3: CASSLGVTRQLSGNTIYF. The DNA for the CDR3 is TGTGCCAGCAGCTTAGGCGTGACCCGACAGTTGTCTGGAAACACCATATATTTT.

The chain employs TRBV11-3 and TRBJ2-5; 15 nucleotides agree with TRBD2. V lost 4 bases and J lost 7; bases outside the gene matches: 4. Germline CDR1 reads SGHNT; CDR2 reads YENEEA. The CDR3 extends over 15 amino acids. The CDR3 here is CASSWTSGGVGTQYF. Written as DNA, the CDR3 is TGTGCCAGCAGCTGGACTAGCGGGGGGGTAGGGACCCAGTACTTC.

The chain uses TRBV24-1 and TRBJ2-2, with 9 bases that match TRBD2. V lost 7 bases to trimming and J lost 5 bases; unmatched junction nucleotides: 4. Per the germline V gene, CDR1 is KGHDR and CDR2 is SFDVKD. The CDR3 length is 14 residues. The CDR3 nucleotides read TGTGCCACCAGAAGCGGGGGGCCTACCGGGGAGCTGTTTTTT. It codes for CATRSGGPTGELFF.

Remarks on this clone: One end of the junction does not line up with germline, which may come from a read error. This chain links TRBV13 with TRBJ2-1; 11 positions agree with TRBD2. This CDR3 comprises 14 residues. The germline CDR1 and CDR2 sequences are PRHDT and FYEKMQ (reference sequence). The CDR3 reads CASSSTTSGGGGIF. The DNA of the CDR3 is TGTGCCAGCAGCTCAACAACTAGCGGGGGCGGTGGGATCTTC.

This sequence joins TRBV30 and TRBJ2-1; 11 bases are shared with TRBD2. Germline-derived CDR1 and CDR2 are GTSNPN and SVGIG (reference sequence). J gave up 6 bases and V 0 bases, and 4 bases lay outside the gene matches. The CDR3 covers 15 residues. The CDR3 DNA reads TGTGCCTGGAGTGTACGTGGACTAGCGGGCAATGAGCAGTTCTTC. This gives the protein CAWSVRGLAGNEQFF.

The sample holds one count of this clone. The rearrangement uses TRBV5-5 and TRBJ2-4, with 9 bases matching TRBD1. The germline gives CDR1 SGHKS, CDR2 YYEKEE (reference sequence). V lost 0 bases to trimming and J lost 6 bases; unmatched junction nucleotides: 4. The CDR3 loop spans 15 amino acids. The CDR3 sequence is CASSLDPGQGNIQYF. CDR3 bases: TGTGCCAGCAGCTTGGATCCGGGACAGGGAAACATTCAGTACTTC.

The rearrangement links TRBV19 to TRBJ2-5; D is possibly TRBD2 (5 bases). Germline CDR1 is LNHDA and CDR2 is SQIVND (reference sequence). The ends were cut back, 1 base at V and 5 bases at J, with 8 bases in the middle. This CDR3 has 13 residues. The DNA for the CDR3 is TGTGCCAGTAGTATAGTGGGAGTTGAGACCCAGTACTTC. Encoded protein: CASSIVGVETQYF.

The CDR3 here is CASSPRQPLETQYF. CDR3 DNA: TGTGCCAGCAGCCCCAGACAGCCGTTGGAGACCCAGTACTTC. This chain links TRBV7-2 with TRBJ2-5; D might be TRBD1 (5 bases). Germline CDR1 is SGHTA and CDR2 is FQGNSA. V lost 5 bases and J lost 5, with 15 bases in between. This CDR3 has 14 residues.

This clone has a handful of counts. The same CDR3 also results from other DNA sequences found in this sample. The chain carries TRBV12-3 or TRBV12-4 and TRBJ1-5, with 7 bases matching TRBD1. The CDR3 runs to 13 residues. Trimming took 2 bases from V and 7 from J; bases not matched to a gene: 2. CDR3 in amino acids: CASSLQGGQPQHF. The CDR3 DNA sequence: TGTGCCAGCAGTTTACAGGGGGGACAGCCCCAGCATTTT.

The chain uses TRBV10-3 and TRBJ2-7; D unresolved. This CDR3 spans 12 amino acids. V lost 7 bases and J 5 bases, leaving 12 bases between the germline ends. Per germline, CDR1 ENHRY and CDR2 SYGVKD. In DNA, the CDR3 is TGTGCCATCACCCCGGGTGAGCACGAGCAGTACTTC. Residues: CAITPGEHEQYF.

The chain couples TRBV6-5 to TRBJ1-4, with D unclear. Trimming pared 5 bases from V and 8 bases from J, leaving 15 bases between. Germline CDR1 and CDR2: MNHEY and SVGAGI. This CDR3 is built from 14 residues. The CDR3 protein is CASSPNPGGEKLFF. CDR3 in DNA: TGTGCCAGCAGTCCCAACCCGGGCGGGGAAAAACTGTTTTTT.

The CDR3 region is CASSVQYQPQHF. Written as DNA, the CDR3 is TGTGCCAGCAGCGTACAGTATCAGCCCCAGCATTTT. The chain couples TRBV5-5 to TRBJ1-5, with D hard to call. V gave up 4 bases and J gave up 5 bases, with 7 bases separating them. The CDR3 is 12 amino acids. Per germline, CDR1 SGHKS and CDR2 YYEKEE (reference sequence).

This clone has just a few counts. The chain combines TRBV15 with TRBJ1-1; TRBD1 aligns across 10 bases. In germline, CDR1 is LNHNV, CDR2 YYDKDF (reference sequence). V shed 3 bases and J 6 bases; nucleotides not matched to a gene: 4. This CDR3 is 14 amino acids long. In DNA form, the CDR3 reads TGTGCCACCAGCAGTAGACAGGGGGCCGCTGAAGCTTTCTTT. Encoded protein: CATSSRQGAAEAFF.

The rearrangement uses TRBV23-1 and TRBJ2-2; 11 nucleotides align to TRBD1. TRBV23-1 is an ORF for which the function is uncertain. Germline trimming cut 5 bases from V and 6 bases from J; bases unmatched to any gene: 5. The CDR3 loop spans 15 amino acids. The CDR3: CASSRTGGKPGELFF. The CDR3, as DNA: TGCGCCAGCAGTAGGACAGGGGGCAAGCCCGGGGAGCTGTTTTTT.